This T cell receptor (beta chain) was recovered during a study of memory CD4+ T cells and cytomegalovirus serostatus. Study-wide findings and caveats: CD4+ memory repertoires contained about two fifths of the 164 reported CMV TCRbeta sequences. Suggested: most of the CMV-linked TCR signature lies in CD4+ memory cells.

In the source study's methods: After removing out-of-frame reads, 2 million to 2.5 million distinct TCRbeta sequences remained. Some clones are missing from TCRdb's copy, which holds only in-frame ones; the method was immunoSEQ multiplex PCR. The V and J calls and clone size are taken from that table; D and trimming were inferred from the DNA. This sample yields roughly 56,000 clones, of which around 76% are seen a single time; roughly 0.4% belongs to the top ten. This clone was recorded once. The target antigen is unknown. The sort gate was single viable CD3+CD4+CD8-CD45RO+ cells for memory CD4+ T cells. The sequence was obtained from an adult in good health and CMV-seronegative. Sequences were obtained from memory CD4+ T cells from blood.

The CDR3 protein is CASSLFGPLSTDTQYF. DNA for the CDR3: TGTGCCAGCAGCTTATTCGGACCCTTAAGCACAGATACGCAGTATTTT. The chain couples TRBV7-2 to TRBJ2-3; D gene ambiguous. This CDR3 region has 16 residues. CDR1 and CDR2 from the germline V gene are SGHTA and FQGNSA. With 2 bases removed from V and 0 bases from J, the gap between germline ends came to 12 bases.